This TCR beta chain was profiled in a study of monozygotic twins with inflammatory bowel disease (dated by TCRdb to the late 2010s). Background on the whole study: In total, around 28 monozygotic twin pairs made up the full study: 19 Danish pairs, all IBD-discordant, plus nine German pairs, of which four were IBD-concordant and five were IBD-discordant. The search for disease-associated traits relied mainly on comparing IBD patients with their genetically identical healthy co-twins within discordant pairs. Each individual had, on average, about 151 000 unique TCRalpha sequences and 181 000 unique TCRbeta sequences available for analysis. Points the paper makes about the study in general: Concordant and discordant twins showed no difference in repertoire similarity, possibly because of limited statistical power. Because patients were on differing immunosuppressive treatments, the repertoires may have picked up extra background noise and inter-individual variability. Compared with healthy twins, IBD patients had fewer clonotypes in common with other individuals, a difference most pronounced in patients showing signs of disease activity. The analysis was unable to tell apart different T cell subtypes. A decrease in TCRbeta repertoire diversity, as measured by inverse Simpson index, was observed in IBD patients compared with their healthy co-twins. No single strong signal or clonotype linked to IBD turned up in the results, so the idea that one exists was not supported.

From each donor, an approximately 2.3 ml peripheral blood sample was collected into PAXgene tubes and kept at -80 degrees C. Without T cell sorting, total RNA was isolated from whole blood using the PAXgene blood miRNA kit on an automated QIAcube. Peripheral blood from monozygotic twin pairs, either concordant or discordant for inflammatory bowel disease, underwent deep TCRalpha and TCRbeta repertoire profiling that used unique molecular barcoding. Smoking habits were recorded for all twin pairs, and individuals were classified as current, former or never smokers. The method was 5' RACE. Preparation of each TCR library used approximately 3,200 ng of total RNA. For each sample, cDNA was synthesized in eight separate reactions using SMARTScribe reverse transcriptase. Unique molecular identifiers containing a 6-nucleotide sample barcode were introduced through template switching during cDNA synthesis. Amplification of TCRalpha and TCRbeta cDNA involved two nested PCRs of roughly 17 and 9 cycles, and each PCR was followed by bead purification. Before amplification, the cDNA was treated with uracil DNA-glycosylase and purified using the QIAquick PCR purification kit. In the second PCR, Illumina TruSeq-compatible adapters and sample-specific barcodes were added. TapeStation and Qubit were used to check library quality and concentration, and 4.5 to 5 ng of each library was pooled. Sequencing of the pooled libraries was done on an Illumina HiSeq2500 single-index Rapid Run using custom sequencing primers and 2 x 100 bp reads. In the authors' own workflow: MiGEC version 1.2.6 was used for UMI-based consensus assembly to correct PCR and sequencing errors. MiXCR version 2.1.1 handled V(D)J alignment, clonotype assembly and CDR3 extraction. Gene usage, clonotype sharing and MAIT/NKT TCR abundance were normalised by analysing the top 1000, 10 000 and 20 000 clonotypes per sample. After downsampling to 27 000 UMIs, diversity was calculated as the inverse Simpson index using the vegan R package. Paired Mann-Whitney U tests were applied to discordant twin pairs, with Benjamini-Hochberg correction for multiple testing. The reads were reprocessed in TCRdb, with one entry per CDR3 protein sequence and no accompanying DNA. TCRdb, not the authors, supplied the V and J calls. The table for this sample shows around 380,000 distinct CDR3 sequences. The ten largest make up 2% to 3% of the sample.

On this clonotype itself: The target of this receptor is not known.

CDR1 LNHDA and CDR2 SQIVND are derived from the germline V gene (reference sequence). The CDR3 has 12 amino acids, counting the end cysteine and phenylalanine. No DNA has been recorded. The chain is assembled from TRBV19 and TRBJ2-7; TCRdb's assignment of TRBD1 cannot be checked, as there is no DNA. The sequencing sample was made of blood. This TCR derives from a human donor with ulcerative colitis or Crohn's disease, or a healthy co-twin of an affected twin (not recorded which). The CDR3 protein is CASSRGAGEQYF.